This T cell receptor beta chain was documented in a study of T cells after yellow fever vaccination. Study findings and constraints: Although most clonotypes did not, a small share appeared in both CD4 and CD8 compartments.

A note on this clonotype: Its specificity is not known.

Universal primer sites and UMIs were introduced during 5'RACE template-switching synthesis of TCR cDNA. TCRdb re-analysed the 5' RACE reads in MiXCR, keeping a single row per CDR3 protein. The table lists approximately 120,000 distinct CDR3 sequences, about 7.4% of them singletons. Germline values: CDR1 SGHAT, CDR2 FQNNGV. The ends lost 4 bases at V and 6 bases at J; junction bases unmatched: 8. The CDR3 is made up of 14 amino acids. The rearrangement joins TRBV11-2 to TRBJ1-1; 7 bases fit TRBD1. The sequencing used CD4+ T cells sorted from PBMCs, collected around 10 days after the first yellow fever vaccination. The receptor comes from a young man who received the YFV17D yellow fever vaccine. This chain's CDR3 is CASSYHRDRAEAFF. In DNA, the CDR3 is TGTGCCAGCAGCTATCACCGTGACAGGGCTGAAGCTTTCTTT.